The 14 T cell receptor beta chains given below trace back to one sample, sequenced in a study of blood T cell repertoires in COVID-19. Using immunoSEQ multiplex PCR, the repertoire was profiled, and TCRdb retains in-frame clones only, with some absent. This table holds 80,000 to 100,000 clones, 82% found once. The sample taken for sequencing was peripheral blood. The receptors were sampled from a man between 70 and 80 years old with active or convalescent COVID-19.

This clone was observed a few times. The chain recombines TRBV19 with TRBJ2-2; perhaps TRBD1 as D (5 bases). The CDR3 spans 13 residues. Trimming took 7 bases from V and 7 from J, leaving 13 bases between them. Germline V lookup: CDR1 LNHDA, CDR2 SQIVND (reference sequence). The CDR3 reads CASNQGAVGELFF. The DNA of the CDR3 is TGTGCCAGTAATCAAGGGGCGGTCGGGGAGCTGTTTTTT.

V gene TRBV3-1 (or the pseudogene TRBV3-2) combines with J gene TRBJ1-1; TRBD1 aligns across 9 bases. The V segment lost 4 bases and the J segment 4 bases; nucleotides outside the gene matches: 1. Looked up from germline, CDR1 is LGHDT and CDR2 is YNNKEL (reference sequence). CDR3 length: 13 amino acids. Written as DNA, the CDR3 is TGTGCCAGCAGCCGGGACAGGGTCACTGAAGCTTTCTTT. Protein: CASSRDRVTEAFF.

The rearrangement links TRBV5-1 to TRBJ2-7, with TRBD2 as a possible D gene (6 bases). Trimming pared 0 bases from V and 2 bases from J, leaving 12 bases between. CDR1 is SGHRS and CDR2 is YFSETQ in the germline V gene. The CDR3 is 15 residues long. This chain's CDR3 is CASSLEMGLTYEQYF. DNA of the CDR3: TGCGCCAGCAGCTTGGAAATGGGACTCACCTACGAGCAGTACTTC.

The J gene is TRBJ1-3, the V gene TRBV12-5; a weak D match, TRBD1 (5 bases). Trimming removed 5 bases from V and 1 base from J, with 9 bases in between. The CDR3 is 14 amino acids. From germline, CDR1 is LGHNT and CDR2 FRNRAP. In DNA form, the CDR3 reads TGTGCTAGTGGTAACAGGATTTCTGGAAACACCATATATTTT. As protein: CASGNRISGNTIYF.

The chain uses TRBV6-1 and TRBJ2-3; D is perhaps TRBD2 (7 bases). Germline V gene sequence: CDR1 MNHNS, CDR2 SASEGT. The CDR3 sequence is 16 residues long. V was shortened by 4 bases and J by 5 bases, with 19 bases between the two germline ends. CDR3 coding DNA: TGTGCCAGCAGTGCTCGACGGGGGGCCGTGATAGATACGCAGTATTTT. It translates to CASSARRGAVIDTQYF.

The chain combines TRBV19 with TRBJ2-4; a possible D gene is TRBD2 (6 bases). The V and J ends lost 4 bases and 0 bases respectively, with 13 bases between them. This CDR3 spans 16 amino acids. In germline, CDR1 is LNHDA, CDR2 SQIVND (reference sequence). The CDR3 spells CASSTAGTLAKNIQYF. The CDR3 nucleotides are TGTGCCAGTAGTACCGCGGGAACCTTAGCCAAAAACATTCAGTACTTC.

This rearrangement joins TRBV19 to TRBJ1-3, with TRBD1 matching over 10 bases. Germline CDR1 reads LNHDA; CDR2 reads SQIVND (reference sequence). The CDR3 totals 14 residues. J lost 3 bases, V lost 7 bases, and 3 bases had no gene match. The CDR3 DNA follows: TGTGCCAGTAAGGGGACAGGGGTTGGAAACACCATATATTTT. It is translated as CASKGTGVGNTIYF.

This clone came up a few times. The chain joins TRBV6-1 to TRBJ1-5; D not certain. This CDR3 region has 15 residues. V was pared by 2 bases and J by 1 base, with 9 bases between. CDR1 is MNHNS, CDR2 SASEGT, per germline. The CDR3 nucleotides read TGTGCCAGCAGTGAACTCCCGACAAGCAATCAGCCCCAGCATTTT. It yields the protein CASSELPTSNQPQHF.

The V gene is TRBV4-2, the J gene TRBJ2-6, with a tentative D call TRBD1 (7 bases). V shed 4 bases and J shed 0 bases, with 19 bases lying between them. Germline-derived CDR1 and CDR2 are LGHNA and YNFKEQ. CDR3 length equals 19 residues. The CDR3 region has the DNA TGTGCCAGCAGCCCCCGGGGGAACAGGGGCGTCTCTGGGGCCAACGTCCTGACTTTC. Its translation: CASSPRGNRGVSGANVLTF.

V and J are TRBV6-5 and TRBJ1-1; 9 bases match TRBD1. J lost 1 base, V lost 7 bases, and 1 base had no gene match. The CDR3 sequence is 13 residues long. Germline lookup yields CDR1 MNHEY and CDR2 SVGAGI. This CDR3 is CASKTGGNTEAFF. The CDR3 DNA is TGTGCCAGCAAGACAGGGGGGAACACTGAAGCTTTCTTT.

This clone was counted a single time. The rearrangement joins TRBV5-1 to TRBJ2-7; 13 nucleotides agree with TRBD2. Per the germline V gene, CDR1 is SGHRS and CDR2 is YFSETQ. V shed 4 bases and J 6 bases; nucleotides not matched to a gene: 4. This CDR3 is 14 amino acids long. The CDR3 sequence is CASSAGLAGVEQYF. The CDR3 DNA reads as TGCGCCAGCAGCGCCGGACTAGCGGGGGTCGAGCAGTACTTC.

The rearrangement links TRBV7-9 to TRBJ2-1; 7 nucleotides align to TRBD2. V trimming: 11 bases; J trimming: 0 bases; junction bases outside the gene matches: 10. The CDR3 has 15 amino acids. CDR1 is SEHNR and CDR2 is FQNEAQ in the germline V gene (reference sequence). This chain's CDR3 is CAVQSGASSYNEQFF. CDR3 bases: TGTGCCGTCCAGAGCGGGGCGAGCTCCTACAATGAGCAGTTCTTC.

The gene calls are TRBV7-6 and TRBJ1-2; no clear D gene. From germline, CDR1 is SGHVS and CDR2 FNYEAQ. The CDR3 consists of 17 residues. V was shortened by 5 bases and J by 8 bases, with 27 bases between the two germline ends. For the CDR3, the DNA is TGTGCCAGCAGCCCCTTAGGGAGGCACGGTGCTCTGGGCGGCTACACCTTC. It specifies CASSPLGRHGALGGYTF. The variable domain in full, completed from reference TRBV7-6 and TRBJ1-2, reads GAGVSQSPRYKVTKRGQDVALRCDPISGHVSLYWYRQALGQGPEFLTYFNYEAQQDKSGLPNDRFSAERPEGSISTLTIQRTEQRDSAMYRCASSPLGRHGALGGYTFGSGTRLTVV.

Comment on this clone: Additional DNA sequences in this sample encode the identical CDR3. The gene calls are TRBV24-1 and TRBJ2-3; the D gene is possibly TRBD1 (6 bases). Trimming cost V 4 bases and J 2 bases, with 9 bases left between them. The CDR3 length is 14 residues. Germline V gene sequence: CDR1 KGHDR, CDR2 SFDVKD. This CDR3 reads CATSDYRDTDTQYF. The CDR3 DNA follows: TGTGCCACCAGTGACTACAGGGACACAGATACGCAGTATTTT.